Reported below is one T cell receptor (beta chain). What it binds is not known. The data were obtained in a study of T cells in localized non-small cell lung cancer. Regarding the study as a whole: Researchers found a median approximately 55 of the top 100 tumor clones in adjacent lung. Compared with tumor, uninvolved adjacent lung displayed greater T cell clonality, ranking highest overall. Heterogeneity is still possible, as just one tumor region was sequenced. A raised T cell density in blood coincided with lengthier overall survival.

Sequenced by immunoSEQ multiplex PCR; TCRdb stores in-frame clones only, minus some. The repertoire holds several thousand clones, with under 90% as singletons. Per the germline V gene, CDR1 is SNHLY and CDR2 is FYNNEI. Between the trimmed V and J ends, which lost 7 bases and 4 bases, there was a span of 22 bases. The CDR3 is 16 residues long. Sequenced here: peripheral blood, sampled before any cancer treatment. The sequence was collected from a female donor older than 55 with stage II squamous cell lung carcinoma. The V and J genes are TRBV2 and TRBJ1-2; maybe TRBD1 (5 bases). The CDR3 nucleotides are TGTGCCAGCACTTTCGGACAAGGCGGGGATGTCTATGGCTACACCTTC. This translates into CASTFGQGGDVYGYTF.